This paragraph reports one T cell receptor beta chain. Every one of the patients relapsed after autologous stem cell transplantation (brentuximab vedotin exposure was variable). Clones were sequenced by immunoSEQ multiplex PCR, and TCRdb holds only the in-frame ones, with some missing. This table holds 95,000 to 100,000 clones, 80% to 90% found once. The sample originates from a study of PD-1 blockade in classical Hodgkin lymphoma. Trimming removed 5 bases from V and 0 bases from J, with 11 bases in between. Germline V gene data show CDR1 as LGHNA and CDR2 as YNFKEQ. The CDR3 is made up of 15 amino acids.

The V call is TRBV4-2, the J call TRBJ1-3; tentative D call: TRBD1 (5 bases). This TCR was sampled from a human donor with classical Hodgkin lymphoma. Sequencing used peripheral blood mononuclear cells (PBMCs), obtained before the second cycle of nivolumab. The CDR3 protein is CASSKGTDSGNTIYF. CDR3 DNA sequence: TGTGCCAGCAGCAAGGGGACGGACTCTGGAAACACCATATATTTT.